This TCR beta chain stems from a study of blood T cell repertoires in COVID-19. The overall study: The study drew acute and convalescent COVID-19 samples from the United States, Italy and Spain. Nucleic acid was either cDNA or gDNA, and it came from T cells, B-cell-depleted T cells, or PBMCs.

V gave up 2 bases and J gave up 3 bases, with 11 bases separating them. The CDR3 has 14 residues. Germline V gene sequence: CDR1 GTSNPN, CDR2 SVGIG (reference sequence). How the authors handled the data: Estimated nucleated cell counts came from reference gene primer amplification. Some clones are missing from TCRdb's copy, which holds only in-frame ones; the method was immunoSEQ multiplex PCR. For V, J and clone size, that table is used; D and trimming come from the DNA. This table holds over 85,000 clones, roughly nine tenths found once. This clonotype was obtained from a human donor in a cohort sampled during active COVID-19. The chain carries TRBV30 and TRBJ2-1; D is possibly TRBD1 (5 bases). What was sequenced was peripheral blood. Written as DNA, the CDR3 is TGTGCCTGGAGTCCATGGACAAGCTACAATGAGCAGTTCTTC. Its protein product is CAWSPWTSYNEQFF.